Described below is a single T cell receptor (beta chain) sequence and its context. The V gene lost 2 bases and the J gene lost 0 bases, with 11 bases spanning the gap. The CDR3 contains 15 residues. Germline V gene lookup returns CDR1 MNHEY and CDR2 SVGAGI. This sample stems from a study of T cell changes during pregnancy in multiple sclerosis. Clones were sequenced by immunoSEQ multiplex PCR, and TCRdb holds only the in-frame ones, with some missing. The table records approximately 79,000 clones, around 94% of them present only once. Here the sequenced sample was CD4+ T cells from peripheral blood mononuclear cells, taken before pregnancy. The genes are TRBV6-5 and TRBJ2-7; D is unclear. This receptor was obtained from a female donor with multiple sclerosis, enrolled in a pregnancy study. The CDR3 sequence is CASSYASDVSYEQYF. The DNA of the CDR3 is TGTGCCAGCAGTTACGCCAGCGACGTCTCCTACGAGCAGTACTTC.